The present T cell receptor (beta chain) was sequenced within a study of blood T cell repertoires in COVID-19. Study-level background: Acute and convalescent COVID-19 samples came from the United States, Italy and Spain. From T cells, B-cell-depleted T cells, or PBMCs came the material, which was cDNA or gDNA.

Original processing notes: Amplification of reference gene primers was used by the study to estimate nucleated cell counts. The assay was immunoSEQ multiplex PCR, and TCRdb's table has in-frame clones only and misses some. From that table come the V and J calls and clone size; the DNA was used to work out D and trimming. The table lists approximately 180,000 clones, around 90% of them singletons, with roughly 1.4% in the top ten. CDR3 size: 15 residues. CDR1 and CDR2 from the germline V gene are SGHTA and FQGNSA. J was trimmed by 2 bases and V by 5 bases; bases with no gene match: 7. The rearrangement links TRBV7-2 to TRBJ2-3; 7 bases are shared with TRBD1. This receptor was obtained from a woman aged 50 to 60 with acute or convalescent COVID-19. The sample consisted of peripheral blood. Here the CDR3 reads CASSGQASLTDTQYF. The CDR3 nucleotides are TGTGCCAGCAGCGGACAGGCCAGCCTCACAGATACGCAGTATTTT.